The clone carrying this TCR beta chain has a count of ten or more. Its antigen is unknown. The CDR3 spans 15 residues. V lost 5 bases, J lost 2 bases, and 15 bases lay in between. Germline loops: CDR1 SGHTA, CDR2 FQGTGA. The data originate from a study of early T cells in non-severe SARS-CoV-2 infection. General study points: VDJdb matches were skewed toward anti-spike CD8 T cell responses.

One entry per CDR3 protein, called by TCRdb with MiXCR from the 5' RACE reads. The sample carries 55,000 to 75,000 distinct CDR3 sequences, approximately 9.3% recorded once. The chain uses TRBV7-3 and TRBJ1-2; D is perhaps TRBD1 (5 bases). The TCR was taken from an adult who was a healthcare worker with PCR-confirmed SARS-CoV-2 infection or an uninfected control (not recorded which). The material sequenced was whole blood. The DNA for the CDR3 is TGTGCCAGCAGCCGAAACGCAGGGCCCAACTATGGCTACACCTTC. This translates into CASSRNAGPNYGYTF.